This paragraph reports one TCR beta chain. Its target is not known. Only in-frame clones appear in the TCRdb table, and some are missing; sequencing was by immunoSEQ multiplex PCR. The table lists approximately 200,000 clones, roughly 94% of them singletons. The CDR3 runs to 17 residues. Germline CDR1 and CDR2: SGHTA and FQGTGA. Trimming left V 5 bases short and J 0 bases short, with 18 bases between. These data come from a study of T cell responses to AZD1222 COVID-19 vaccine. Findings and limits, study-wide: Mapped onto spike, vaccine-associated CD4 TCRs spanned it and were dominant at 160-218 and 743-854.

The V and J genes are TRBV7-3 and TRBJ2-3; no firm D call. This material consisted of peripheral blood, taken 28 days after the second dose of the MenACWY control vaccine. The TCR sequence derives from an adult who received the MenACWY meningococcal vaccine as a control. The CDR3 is CASSPRVVGTSTDTQYF. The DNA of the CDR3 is TGTGCCAGCAGCCCCCGGGTGGTAGGAACTAGCACAGATACGCAGTATTTT.